A single sample is the source of the 20 T cell receptor beta chains below, sequenced in a study of blood T cell repertoires in COVID-19. Sequencing was performed with immunoSEQ multiplex PCR; in TCRdb, only in-frame clones are kept and a portion is missing. This table holds almost 250,000 clones, about 89% found once. Material for sequencing was PBMCs or T cells enriched from blood (not recorded which). Receptors were obtained from a woman aged 25 to 45 who had recovered from COVID-19.

V usage is TRBV5-1 and J usage is TRBJ1-2; 7 bases fit TRBD1. V lost 0 bases and J lost 6; bases outside the gene matches: 8. The CDR3 is made up of 15 amino acids. The V gene's germline CDR1 is SGHRS and CDR2 YFSETQ. In DNA, the CDR3 is TGCGCCAGCAGCTTGGTAAAACAGGGGCGTGATGGCTACACCTTC. This translates into CASSLVKQGRDGYTF. The variable domain in full, with the rest retrieved from reference TRBV5-1 and TRBJ1-2, is KAGVTQTPRYLIKTRGQQVTLSCSPISGHRSVSWYQQTPGQGLQFLFEYFSETQRNKGNFPGRFSGRQFSNSRSEMNVSTLELGDSALYLCASSLVKQGRDGYTFGSGTRLTVV.

The V gene is TRBV3-1 (or the pseudogene TRBV3-2), the J gene TRBJ1-1, with 7 bases fitting TRBD1. V lost 3 bases and J lost 0; bases outside the gene matches: 4. Germline CDR1 and CDR2: LGHDT and YNNKEL (reference sequence). The CDR3 totals 15 residues. Here the CDR3 DNA reads TGTGCCAGCAGCCACAAAGGGACAGTGAACACTGAAGCTTTCTTT. As protein: CASSHKGTVNTEAFF.

This clone occurred once. The rearrangement uses TRBV21-1 and TRBJ2-5; the table's D call of TRBD2 was not tested on the DNA. TRBV21-1 is listed as a pseudogene. CDR3 size: 16 residues. CDR3 coding DNA: TGTGCCAGCAGCAAACTACAGCGGGAGGGCCAAGAGACCCAGTACTTC. This codes for CASSKLQREGQETQYF.

The chain recombines TRBV5-1 with TRBJ2-7; TRBD2 is a possible D gene (6 bases). This CDR3 comprises 14 residues. V gave up 1 base and J gave up 2 bases, with 10 bases separating them. Germline V CDR1 and CDR2: SGHRS, YFSETQ. CDR3 nucleotides: TGCGCCAGCAGCTTGTCCGGGGGAGCCTACGAGCAGTACTTC. It encodes CASSLSGGAYEQYF.

The chain is built from TRBV9 and TRBJ1-4; the match to TRBD1 covers 8 bases. Trimming took 4 bases from V and 3 from J; bases not matched to a gene: 8. The CDR3 totals 16 residues. Germline V CDR1 and CDR2: SGDLS, YYNGEE. The CDR3 DNA sequence: TGTGCCAGCAGCCCCCGGACAGGGCGGCCTAATGAAAAACTGTTTTTT. Its protein product is CASSPRTGRPNEKLFF.

CDR3 amino acids: CATSRDGQTYEQYF. Here the CDR3 DNA reads TGTGCCACCAGCAGAGATGGACAGACCTACGAGCAGTACTTC. V gene TRBV15 combines with J gene TRBJ2-7; possibly TRBD1 for D (6 bases). In germline, CDR1 is LNHNV, CDR2 YYDKDF (reference sequence). The CDR3 is 14 residues long. V was shortened by 0 bases and J by 2 bases, with 8 bases between the two germline ends.

This chain uses TRBV9 with TRBJ1-4; tentatively, D is TRBD1 (6 bases). V shed 0 bases and J shed 0 bases, with 21 bases lying between them. The CDR3 length is 20 residues. Germline V gives CDR1 SGDLS, CDR2 YYNGEE. The CDR3 is CASSVAPVGQPPTTNEKLFF. The CDR3 DNA reads TGTGCCAGCAGCGTAGCCCCCGTTGGACAGCCCCCTACAACTAATGAAAAACTGTTTTTT.

The V gene is TRBV28, the J gene TRBJ1-5, with D perhaps matching TRBD1 (6 bases). This CDR3 has 15 residues. V lost 1 base and J lost 6, with 13 bases in between. The germline gives CDR1 MDHEN, CDR2 SYDVKM. In nucleotides, the CDR3 is TGTGCCAGCAGTTTATTAGGGAACAGGGTTCAGCCCCAGCATTTT. It specifies CASSLLGNRVQPQHF.

V usage is TRBV10-3 and J usage is TRBJ2-6, with TRBD1 as a possible D gene (6 bases). The CDR3 is 15 amino acids. The V end was cut by 5 bases, the J end by 4 bases, with 12 bases between. Germline CDR1 reads ENHRY; CDR2 reads SYGVKD. CDR3 in DNA: TGTGCCATCAGTCCAACAGGGTTAGGGGCCAACGTCCTGACTTTC. It translates to CAISPTGLGANVLTF.

The V and J genes are TRBV5-4 and TRBJ2-6; D unresolved. CDR3 length equals 17 residues. The V gene's germline CDR1 is SGHNT and CDR2 YYREEE (reference sequence). The V and J ends lost 0 bases and 0 bases respectively, with 10 bases between them. CDR3 in amino acids: CASSLEPVLSGANVLTF. The CDR3 region has the DNA TGTGCCAGCAGCTTGGAACCGGTACTCTCTGGGGCCAACGTCCTGACTTTC. Drawing the rest from reference TRBV5-4 and TRBJ2-6, the complete variable domain is ETGVTQSPTHLIKTRGQQVTLRCSSQSGHNTVSWYQQALGQGPQFIFQYYREEENGRGNFPPRFSGLQFPNYSSELNVNALELDDSALYLCASSLEPVLSGANVLTFGAGSRLTVL.

This chain uses TRBV19 with TRBJ2-5; tentatively, D is TRBD2 (6 bases). The V end was cut by 6 bases, the J end by 4 bases, with 18 bases between. The CDR3 contains 15 residues. From germline, CDR1 is LNHDA and CDR2 SQIVND (reference sequence). Here the CDR3 reads CASSIGAGGGETQYF. Here the CDR3 DNA reads TGTGCCAGTAGCATCGGGGCTGGGGGAGGAGAGACCCAGTACTTC.

The chain employs TRBV15 and TRBJ2-7; D ambiguous. Trimming cost V 0 bases and J 3 bases, with 6 bases left between them. The CDR3 consists of 13 residues. From germline, CDR1 is LNHNV and CDR2 YYDKDF (reference sequence). As DNA, the CDR3 is TGTGCCACCAGCAGAGATGGAGACTACGAGCAGTACTTC. Amino acids: CATSRDGDYEQYF.

This sequence joins TRBV5-1 and TRBJ1-5; D gene ambiguous. The V end lost 6 bases, the J end lost 3 bases, and 16 bases lay between the germline ends. Germline values: CDR1 SGHRS, CDR2 YFSETQ. There are 15 residues in the CDR3. CDR3 in amino acids: CASKLASGPNQPQHF. In nucleotides, the CDR3 is TGCGCCAGCAAATTAGCGTCAGGCCCCAATCAGCCCCAGCATTTT.

CDR3 region: CASSPSGRNEQYF. Here the CDR3 DNA reads TGTGCCAGCAGCCCTAGCGGGAGGAACGAGCAGTACTTC. This chain links TRBV14 with TRBJ2-7; 11 bases match TRBD2. The V gene end was trimmed by 4 bases and the J gene end by 5 bases; junction bases not matched to a gene: 1. The germline V gene has CDR1 SGHDN and CDR2 FVKESK. This CDR3 spans 13 amino acids.

The chain couples TRBV28 to TRBJ1-1, with no clear D. The CDR3 consists of 15 residues. Per the germline V gene, CDR1 is MDHEN and CDR2 is SYDVKM. V lost 10 bases to trimming and J lost 3 bases, with 21 bases between them. CDR3 region: CATHGRSLGDTEAFF. As DNA, the CDR3 is TGTGCCACCCACGGGAGGTCCCTCGGAGACACTGAAGCTTTCTTT. Full variable domain (rest looked up from reference TRBV28 and TRBJ1-1): DVKVTQSSRYLVKRTGEKVFLECVQDMDHENMFWYRQDPGLGLRLIYFSYDVKMKEKGDIPEGYSVSREKKERFSLILESASTNQTSMYLCATHGRSLGDTEAFFGQGTRLTVV.

This chain links TRBV18 with TRBJ2-1, with D perhaps TRBD2 (6 bases). Germline V gene lookup returns CDR1 KGHSH and CDR2 LQKENI. V lost 0 bases to trimming and J lost 5 bases, with 14 bases between them. The CDR3 has 16 amino acids. CDR3 nucleotides: TGTGCCAGCTCACCACCGCTCGGGAGCTCGCACAATGAGCAGTTCTTC. This codes for CASSPPLGSSHNEQFF.

The J gene is TRBJ2-2, the V gene TRBV7-3; 7 bases map to TRBD1. CDR1 is SGHTA and CDR2 is FQGTGA in the germline V gene. V trimming: 5 bases; J trimming: 0 bases; junction bases outside the gene matches: 3. The CDR3 consists of 15 residues. The CDR3 DNA reads TGTGCCAGCAGCAGGGGGCACGCGAACACCGGGGAGCTGTTTTTT. Its protein product is CASSRGHANTGELFF.

V and J are TRBV4-2 and TRBJ1-2; no definite D call. This CDR3 region has 14 residues. The V and J ends lost 3 bases and 4 bases respectively, with 12 bases between them. The V gene's germline CDR1 is LGHNA and CDR2 YNFKEQ. The CDR3 DNA sequence: TGTGCCAGCAGCCACGAGGAAAGCTTCTATGGCTACACCTTC. Encoded protein: CASSHEESFYGYTF.

V is TRBV2 and J is TRBJ2-1; D call uncertain. The V gene's germline CDR1 is SNHLY and CDR2 FYNNEI. This CDR3 contains 12 residues. Trimming shortened V by 5 bases and J by 10 bases, and 12 bases separated the two germline ends. CDR3: CASSRDVYEQFF. The CDR3 bases are TGTGCCAGCAGTCGAGATGTGTACGAGCAGTTCTTC.

This chain links TRBV28 with TRBJ1-5, with 10 bases that match TRBD1. From germline, CDR1 is MDHEN and CDR2 SYDVKM. V gave up 6 bases and J gave up 6 bases; unmatched junction bases: 14. CDR3 size: 17 residues. The CDR3: CASRPRDRGKSSQPQHF. The CDR3 nucleotides read TGTGCCAGCAGACCCCGGGACAGGGGCAAATCGAGTCAGCCCCAGCATTTT.